The 14 T cell receptor beta chains in this list originate from one sample, sequenced in a study of T-cell memory formation after mild COVID-19. TCRdb re-analysed the 5' RACE reads in MiXCR, keeping a single row per CDR3 protein. The profile covers some 210,000 distinct CDR3 sequences, with around 30% appearing a single time and around 10% taken by the ten largest. The source material was PBMCs or a T cell subset sorted from them (not recorded which). These receptors were obtained from an adult woman who had mild COVID-19 (a few samples of this study predate the infection). Cell type and time point are not known.

In this sample, this clonotype turned up a few times. V usage is TRBV11-2 and J usage is TRBJ2-2, with a possible D match to TRBD2 (5 bases). V gave up 5 bases and J gave up 6 bases, with 16 bases separating them. The CDR3 is 15 amino acids. Germline CDR1 SGHAT, CDR2 FQNNGV. CDR3 bases: TGTGCCAGCAGCCGAGGGTTAGCAGGCGCCGGGGAGCTGTTTTTT. Protein: CASSRGLAGAGELFF.

This clonotype was seen more than once but under ten times. This chain connects TRBV6-5 to TRBJ2-1; 7 bases align to TRBD2. The CDR3 extends over 15 amino acids. The germline V gene encodes CDR1 MNHEY and CDR2 SVGAGI. V dropped 7 bases and J dropped 0; count of bases not matched to a gene: 6. CDR3 sequence: CASIATGGSYNEQFF. The CDR3 DNA reads as TGTGCCAGCATCGCGACGGGGGGCTCCTACAATGAGCAGTTCTTC.

The J gene is TRBJ2-2, the V gene TRBV6-5, with 8 bases fitting TRBD1. This CDR3 has 16 residues. Germline V lookup: CDR1 MNHEY, CDR2 SVGAGI. V shed 5 bases and J 4 bases; nucleotides not matched to a gene: 9. CDR3: CASSLRTGSATGELFF. Written as DNA, the CDR3 is TGTGCCAGCAGTCTCCGGACAGGGTCGGCCACCGGGGAGCTGTTTTTT.

The chain links TRBV29-1 to TRBJ2-2; the D gene is possibly TRBD2 (5 bases). CDR1 and CDR2 from the germline V gene are SQVTM and ANQGSEA. This CDR3 has 15 residues. V was shortened by 5 bases and J by 3 bases, with 16 bases between the two germline ends. The CDR3 here is CSVMDSRAYTGELFF. In nucleotides, the CDR3 is TGCAGCGTTATGGACTCCCGCGCATACACCGGGGAGCTGTTTTTT.

This chain joins TRBV18 and TRBJ2-3; D gene ambiguous. From germline, CDR1 is KGHSH and CDR2 LQKENI. V lost 2 bases and J 5 bases, leaving 11 bases between the germline ends. The CDR3 extends over 14 amino acids. Here the CDR3 reads CASSPSLEVDTQYF. CDR3 coding DNA: TGTGCCAGCTCACCATCCCTAGAGGTAGATACGCAGTATTTT.

A few counts support this clonotype. The chain couples TRBV28 to TRBJ2-1; 7 bases align to TRBD2. This CDR3 spans 15 amino acids. Germline V gene lookup returns CDR1 MDHEN and CDR2 SYDVKM. V dropped 8 bases and J dropped 1; count of bases not matched to a gene: 8. CDR3 residues: CASLSLAVSYNEQFF. The CDR3 nucleotides are TGTGCCAGCCTTTCTCTAGCGGTTTCCTACAATGAGCAGTTCTTC.

This clonotype was recorded a few times. The V gene is TRBV5-6, the J gene TRBJ1-2, with D hard to call. There are 13 residues in the CDR3. CDR1 is SGHDT and CDR2 is YYEEEE in the germline V gene. With 7 bases removed from V and 2 bases from J, the gap between germline ends came to 12 bases. This CDR3 is CASGIGINYGYTF. The CDR3 DNA reads TGTGCCAGCGGGATCGGGATAAACTATGGCTACACCTTC.

This rearrangement joins TRBV29-1 to TRBJ2-7; D assignment may be TRBD1 or TRBD2 (7 bases each). Germline lookup yields CDR1 SQVTM and CDR2 ANQGSEA. Between the trimmed V and J ends, which lost 8 bases and 5 bases, there was a span of 16 bases. This CDR3 is built from 12 residues. As DNA, the CDR3 is TGCAGCACCAGGGGGGGAGGGCACGAGCAGTACTTC. Protein product: CSTRGGGHEQYF.

This clonotype was counted between two and nine times. The V gene is TRBV7-6, the J gene TRBJ1-1, with 11 bases aligning to TRBD1. The CDR3 is 14 amino acids. With V trimmed by 4 bases and J by 3 bases, 1 base remained unmatched. Germline assignment: CDR1 SGHVS and CDR2 FNYEAQ. CDR3 in amino acids: CASSSDRGHTEAFF. In nucleotides, the CDR3 is TGTGCCAGCAGCTCGGACAGGGGGCACACTGAAGCTTTCTTT.

This clonotype was counted between two and nine times. The chain uses TRBV7-9 and TRBJ2-1; D possibly corresponds to TRBD1 (6 bases). V was pared by 6 bases and J by 3 bases, with 18 bases between. This CDR3 comprises 16 residues. Germline CDR1 reads SEHNR; CDR2 reads FQNEAQ (reference sequence). The CDR3, as DNA: TGTGCCAGCAGGGGGTTCGTGGGGGCTGACTACAATGAGCAGTTCTTC. This sequence encodes CASRGFVGADYNEQFF.

The V call is TRBV5-1, the J call TRBJ2-2; D unclear. Trimming pared 5 bases from V and 0 bases from J, leaving 11 bases between. CDR3 length: 15 amino acids. Germline CDR1 SGHRS, CDR2 YFSETQ. Written as DNA, the CDR3 is TGCGCCAGCAGGCGTGGAGAGACGAACACCGGGGAGCTGTTTTTT. Its protein product is CASRRGETNTGELFF.

This clonotype has a handful of counts. CDR3 nucleotide sequence: TGTGCCAGCAGTATGACTAGCGGAGCCTACAATGAGCAGTTCTTC. This encodes CASSMTSGAYNEQFF. The rearrangement links TRBV12-3 or TRBV12-4 to TRBJ2-1, with TRBD2 matching 9 bases. The junction had 4 bases not matched to a gene; V was cut back by 5 bases and J by 2 bases. The CDR3 totals 15 residues.

There are a few counts of this clonotype. The chain carries TRBV7-2 and TRBJ2-4; no clear D gene. The ends were cut back, 1 base at V and 3 bases at J, with 1 base in the middle. This CDR3 contains 12 residues. Per germline, CDR1 SGHTA and CDR2 FQGNSA. CDR3 region: CASSLGKNIQYF. The CDR3 nucleotides are TGTGCCAGCAGCTTAGGCAAAAACATTCAGTACTTC.

The chain joins TRBV7-2 to TRBJ2-5; 8 bases fit TRBD2. CDR1 and CDR2 from the germline V gene are SGHTA and FQGNSA. The CDR3 covers 16 residues. V shed 1 base, J shed 4 bases, and the junction held 8 bases outside the gene matches. The CDR3 is CASSLEPGGPSETQYF. The CDR3, as DNA: TGTGCCAGCAGCTTAGAACCGGGAGGGCCGTCAGAGACCCAGTACTTC.